Listed below are T cell receptor beta chains from one sample, sequenced in a study of blood T cell repertoires in COVID-19. This table comes from immunoSEQ multiplex PCR, and its TCRdb copy is limited to in-frame clones, with some not included. The table includes about 230,000 clones, less than 90% detected once. Sequenced: peripheral blood. The receptor set was obtained from a woman aged 70-85 years with active or convalescent COVID-19. Both conserved end residues are part of each CDR3.

TRBV9,TRBJ1-2,CASSVDLGYGYTF
TRBV28,TRBJ2-7,CASTLTGSYEQYF
TRBV28,TRBJ2-1,CASSGGGAPFYNEQFF
TRBV5-1,TRBJ2-3,CASSLGLQSDTQYF
TRBV5-1,TRBJ1-2,CASSQAGVPLGYTF
TRBV7-2,TRBJ1-2,CASSFSGIYGYTF
TRBV5-5,TRBJ1-2,CASSPQGQNYGYTF
TRBV3-1/TRBV3-2,TRBJ1-2,CASSPTSTGQGYTF
TRBV13,TRBJ1-4,CASSGGQGGEKLFF
TRBV5-1,TRBJ1-1,CASSPQVNTEAFF
TRBV7-8,TRBJ2-1,CASSQGLAGEKFF
TRBV5-5,TRBJ2-1,CASSSMGQGAYNEQFF
TRBV4-1,TRBJ2-2,CASSQLWEFTGELFF
TRBV4-1,TRBJ2-1,CASSQDPNRHEQFF
TRBV5-1,TRBJ1-2,CASSLTGGNYGYTF
TRBV18,TRBJ1-4,CASSPTGGLYEKLFF
TRBV3-1/TRBV3-2,TRBJ2-5,CASSPTGTPETQYF
TRBV27,TRBJ2-2,CASSRGLFRDTGELFF
TRBV6-5,TRBJ1-6,CASRNNDRVSLGLHF
TRBV12-3/TRBV12-4,TRBJ1-5,CASSLTTPQPQHF
TRBV6-5,TRBJ2-3,CASSYQLGGTDTQYF
TRBV19,TRBJ1-5,CASSSPLGGPQHF
TRBV5-1,TRBJ1-5,CASSAGTGLNQPQHF
TRBV6-5,TRBJ1-5,CASGTYQPQHF
TRBV7-7,TRBJ2-1,CASSLEQGSYNEQFF
TRBV5-4,TRBJ1-2,CASGSGTGIFYGYTF
TRBV6-5,TRBJ2-7,CASGSSGSSYEQYF
TRBV19,TRBJ2-5,CASSIGRGRGLLSGETQYF
TRBV24-1,TRBJ2-5,CATSEGRTGNRETQYF
TRBV3-1/TRBV3-2,TRBJ2-1,CASSPRLAGVREQFF
TRBV2,TRBJ2-1,CASSETSFSSNEQFF
TRBV6-5,TRBJ2-1,CASTTGLPYNEQFF
TRBV5-6,TRBJ1-6,CASSPGTGAYNSPLHF
TRBV20-1,TRBJ2-3,CSASPLAGKTDTQYF
TRBV19,TRBJ1-2,CASSIGVSLGGYTF
TRBV3-1/TRBV3-2,TRBJ1-3,CASSPDWRNTIYF
TRBV24-1,TRBJ2-2,CAARQGSTGELFF
TRBV30,TRBJ1-2,CAWSRDRPYGYTF
TRBV18,TRBJ1-1,CASSPQRNTEAFF
TRBV7-2,TRBJ1-2,CASTPQGPRRYGYTF
TRBV6-6,TRBJ2-5,CASSFDRNQETQYF
TRBV3-1/TRBV3-2,TRBJ2-1,CASSAGLLNEQFF
TRBV19,TRBJ2-6,CASSREGPSGANVLTF
TRBV19,TRBJ2-2,CASLDRVVPGELFF
TRBV20-1,TRBJ1-5,CSARFGKPQHF
TRBV28,TRBJ2-4,CASSLLGGNIQYF
TRBV6-2/TRBV6-3,TRBJ1-5,CASSYTGQVNQPQHF
TRBV10-3,TRBJ2-2,CAISPGWVSHRAGELFF
TRBV30,TRBJ2-1,CAWSVQGDEQFF
TRBV7-9,TRBJ1-1,CASSFGTVYTEAFF
TRBV28,TRBJ2-1,CASSLGGDNEQFF
TRBV6-5,TRBJ2-5,CASRASGEETQYF
TRBV30,TRBJ1-5,CAWSHSYNQPQHF
TRBV4-3,TRBJ1-2,CASSQTGNSYGYTF
TRBV5-5,TRBJ2-1,CASSLDWVEGEGKNNEQFF